This is a list of T cell receptor beta chains from one sample in a study of blood T cell repertoires in COVID-19. Generated by immunoSEQ multiplex PCR, the TCRdb table keeps only in-frame clones and is missing some. This table holds roughly 290,000 clones, around 90% found once. Sequenced input: PBMCs or T cells enriched from blood (not recorded which). The source of these receptors is a woman aged 18 to 35 with acute COVID-19. CDR3s include the opening cysteine and the closing phenylalanine or tryptophan. A D gene is named only where the DNA matches it firmly. The size of a clone is reported for some rows only, either as once, few or many, or as a class for expanded clones.

TRBV6-5	NA	TRBD1	TRBJ2-2	CASSRTGINTGELFF	TGTGCCAGCAGTAGGACAGGGATAAACACCGGGGAGCTGTTTTTT
TRBV30	NA	TRBD1	TRBJ2-2	CAWGQGNTGELFF	TGTGCCTGGGGACAGGGGAACACCGGGGAGCTGTTTTTT
TRBV4-3	NA	NA	TRBJ1-2	CASSQVWGSNNYGYTF	TGCGCCAGCAGCCAAGTCTGGGGCAGTAATAACTATGGCTACACCTTC
TRBV7-2	NA	TRBD1	TRBJ1-2	CASSPQGAYGYTF	TGTGCCAGCAGCCCTCAGGGGGCCTATGGCTACACCTTC
TRBV10-2	NA	TRBD1	TRBJ1-3	CASSEFPTGNGNTIYF	TGCGCCAGCAGTGAGTTCCCGACAGGGAACGGAAACACCATATATTTT
TRBV6-1	NA	NA	TRBJ2-2	CASSEIAGLTGELFF	TGTGCCAGCAGTGAAATTGCAGGGCTCACCGGGGAGCTGTTTTTT
TRBV28	NA	NA	TRBJ2-3	CASSFPLGVGGTDTQYF	TGTGCCAGCAGTTTCCCCCTGGGAGTAGGAGGGACAGATACGCAGTATTTT
TRBV7-9	NA	NA	TRBJ2-5	CASSLGTVYQETQYF	TGTGCCAGCAGCTTAGGGACTGTATACCAAGAGACCCAGTACTTC
TRBV11-2	NA	NA	TRBJ2-1	CASSLWRGYSYNEQFF	TGTGCCAGCAGCTTATGGCGGGGTTACTCCTACAATGAGCAGTTCTTC
TRBV15	NA	NA	TRBJ1-5	CATSQRTGNQPQHF	TGTGCCACCAGCCAAAGAACAGGCAATCAGCCCCAGCATTTT
TRBV5-5	NA	NA	TRBJ1-2	CASSLAIQGANYGYTF	TGTGCCAGCAGCTTGGCCATACAGGGAGCCAACTATGGCTACACCTTC
TRBV7-2	NA	TRBD2	TRBJ2-1	CASRGIAGVGEQFF	TGTGCCAGCCGAGGGATAGCGGGAGTTGGTGAGCAGTTCTTC
TRBV28	once	TRBD1	TRBJ1-5	CASYHRTGFNQPQHF	TGTGCCAGCTACCACAGGACAGGGTTCAATCAGCCCCAGCATTTT
TRBV9	NA	NA	TRBJ2-1	CASSSYSSSYNEQFF	TGTGCCAGCAGCTCCTACAGCAGCTCCTACAATGAGCAGTTCTTC
TRBV7-8	NA	TRBD2	TRBJ2-1	CASSFSGTSGNEQFF	TGTGCCAGCAGCTTTTCCGGGACTAGCGGCAATGAGCAGTTCTTC
TRBV3-1/TRBV3-2	NA	TRBD2	TRBJ2-7	CASSQVSGTKTYEQYF	TGTGCCAGCAGCCAAGTATCTGGGACTAAGACGTACGAGCAGTACTTC
TRBV13	NA	TRBD1	TRBJ2-3	CASSPADRVLARNTDTQYF	TGTGCCAGCAGCCCAGCCGACAGGGTATTAGCGAGAAACACAGATACGCAGTATTTT
TRBV5-1	NA	TRBD1	TRBJ2-6	CASGRRDSGSGANVLTF	TGCGCCAGCGGGCGCCGGGACAGCGGCTCTGGGGCCAACGTCCTGACTTTC
TRBV27	once	NA	TRBJ2-1	CASSSSSEQFF	TGTGCCAGCAGTTCGAGTAGTGAGCAGTTCTTC
TRBV20-1	NA	NA	TRBJ2-7	CSARPGVEQYF	TGCAGTGCCCGACCGGGGGTCGAGCAGTACTTC
TRBV4-1	NA	NA	TRBJ2-7	CASSQLGGVVSEQYF	TGCGCCAGCAGCCAATTGGGGGGAGTTGTCTCCGAGCAGTACTTC
TRBV11-2	NA	TRBD2	TRBJ2-3	CASSLVGRADPDTQYF	TGTGCCAGCAGCTTAGTTGGGAGGGCCGATCCAGATACGCAGTATTTT
TRBV6-5	NA	TRBD1	TRBJ1-1	CASSYLGQGGTEAFF	TGTGCCAGCAGTTACCTTGGACAGGGTGGCACTGAAGCTTTCTTT
TRBV11-2	NA	TRBD2	TRBJ2-1	CASSPGWEGLVEQFF	TGTGCCAGCAGCCCTGGGTGGGAGGGGCTGGTTGAGCAGTTCTTC
TRBV29-1	few	TRBD2	TRBJ2-1	CSVPRLAGGSPTFVF	TGCAGCGTTCCCCGCCTAGCGGGAGGTTCCCCAACGTTCGTCTTC
TRBV18	once	TRBD1	TRBJ2-2	CASSPTGPPNTGELFF	TGTGCCAGCTCACCGACAGGGCCCCCGAACACCGGGGAGCTGTTTTTT
TRBV2	NA	TRBD1	TRBJ2-1	CASSESPGRDRTYNEQFF	TGTGCCAGCAGTGAATCCCCCGGACGGGACAGGACCTACAATGAGCAGTTCTTC
TRBV4-1	NA	TRBD2	TRBJ2-1	CASSQGPSGRAPEQFF	TGCGCCAGCAGCCAAGGGCCCAGCGGGAGGGCCCCCGAGCAGTTCTTC
TRBV11-2	NA	TRBD1	TRBJ1-4	CASSRDRGYEKLFF	TGTGCCAGCAGCCGGGACAGGGGGTACGAAAAACTGTTTTTT
TRBV18	few	TRBD1	TRBJ1-1	CASSQQTGAVNTEAFF	TGTGCCAGCTCACAACAAACAGGGGCGGTAAATACTGAAGCTTTCTTT
TRBV7-9	once	NA	TRBJ1-2	CASSLAPGLYGYTF	TGTGCCAGCAGCTTAGCACCAGGGCTCTATGGCTACACCTTC
TRBV28	NA	NA	TRBJ1-2	CASSLPGGFNYGYTF	TGTGCCAGCAGTTTACCGGGGGGCTTTAACTATGGCTACACCTTC
TRBV6-4	once	TRBD2	TRBJ2-1	CASSASSGSFYEQFF	TGTGCCAGCAGTGCATCTAGCGGGAGTTTCTATGAGCAGTTCTTC
TRBV23-1	NA	NA	TRBJ2-1	CASSGVQGRLVGGATYNEQFF	TGCGCCAGCAGTGGGGTCCAGGGACGACTAGTCGGGGGAGCCACCTACAATGAGCAGTTCTTC
TRBV7-9	NA	NA	TRBJ1-4	CASSLAGIGGEKLFF	TGTGCCAGCAGCTTAGCCGGGATCGGGGGTGAAAAACTGTTTTTT
TRBV6-5	NA	TRBD1	TRBJ1-1	CASSYDPGQGATEAFF	TGTGCCAGCAGTTACGACCCCGGACAGGGGGCCACTGAAGCTTTCTTT
TRBV7-9	NA	NA	TRBJ1-2	CASSLARQTNYGYTF	TGTGCCAGCAGCTTAGCGCGGCAGACTAACTATGGCTACACCTTC
TRBV5-1	NA	NA	TRBJ1-1	CASSLDGSGTEAFF	TGCGCCAGCAGCTTGGACGGCTCGGGGACTGAAGCTTTCTTT
TRBV2	few	TRBD1	TRBJ1-5	CAAAGGGDQPQHF	TGTGCCGCCGCAGGGGGCGGCGATCAGCCCCAGCATTTT
TRBV19	NA	NA	TRBJ2-3	CASKVASDRDTQYF	TGTGCCAGTAAGGTAGCGTCGGATAGAGATACGCAGTATTTT
TRBV7-2	NA	TRBD2	TRBJ2-1	CASSFSGTSGSRHEQFF	TGTGCCAGCAGCTTTAGTGGGACTAGCGGGAGTAGACATGAGCAGTTCTTC
TRBV28	NA	TRBD2	TRBJ2-1	CASSSLTSGGVYNEQFF	TGTGCCAGCAGTTCCCTGACTAGCGGGGGCGTTTACAATGAGCAGTTCTTC
TRBV6-2/TRBV6-3	NA	NA	TRBJ2-1	CASSYRTANEQFF	TGTGCCAGCAGTTATAGGACTGCCAATGAGCAGTTCTTC
TRBV27	NA	NA	TRBJ1-1	CASSLQGRDTEAFF	TGTGCCAGCAGTTTACAGGGGAGGGACACTGAAGCTTTCTTT
TRBV29-1	NA	NA	TRBJ1-2	CSVEEDGYTF	TGCAGCGTTGAGGAGGACGGCTACACCTTC
TRBV10-1	few	NA	TRBJ2-5	CASNNRDQETQYF	TGCGCCAGCAATAACAGGGACCAAGAGACCCAGTACTTC
TRBV5-6	NA	NA	TRBJ2-1	CASSSLAGVDEQFF	TGTGCCAGCAGCTCCCTGGCCGGGGTTGATGAGCAGTTCTTC
TRBV5-1	few	NA	TRBJ2-1	CASSPGGSSLGEQFF	TGCGCCAGCAGTCCCGGAGGTTCGTCCCTCGGTGAGCAGTTCTTC